The 10 T cell receptor beta chains in this list originate from one sample, sequenced in a study of cytomegalovirus exposure and HLA in healthy donors. Amplification used 60 Vbeta primers and 13 Jbeta primers. Clones were sequenced by immunoSEQ multiplex PCR, and TCRdb holds only the in-frame ones, with some missing. The sample gives 75,000 to 85,000 clones, about three quarters of which show up once; 0.8% to 1.1% is in the top ten. The sequenced sample was PBMCs. These receptors all stem from a male donor in good health and CMV-seronegative.

The chain couples TRBV7-2 to TRBJ1-1; D is possibly TRBD1 (5 bases). The CDR3 sequence is 17 residues long. The V and J ends lost 1 base and 10 bases respectively, with 25 bases between them. Germline-derived CDR1 and CDR2 are SGHTA and FQGNSA. The CDR3 nucleotides read TGTGCCAGCAGCTTAGTTCTGGGTAGGCAGGGTGAAGGCGGAGCTTTCTTT. As protein: CASSLVLGRQGEGGAFF.

V and J are TRBV5-4 and TRBJ1-4; D perhaps matches TRBD1 (5 bases). V shed 0 bases and J shed 10 bases, with 13 bases lying between them. The germline V gene encodes CDR1 SGHNT and CDR2 YYREEE (reference sequence). This CDR3 contains 14 residues. The CDR3 coding sequence is TGTGCCAGCAGCTTGGGGCACCCGGGGGGAAAACTGTTTTTT. Its translation: CASSLGHPGGKLFF.

The rearrangement uses TRBV5-4 and TRBJ2-7, with 9 bases aligning to TRBD1. J was trimmed by 5 bases and V by 5 bases; bases with no gene match: 8. The germline V gene has CDR1 SGHNT and CDR2 YYREEE (reference sequence). The CDR3 sequence is 14 residues long. DNA of the CDR3: TGTGCCAGCAGATCCGGGACAGGGCGCGACGAGCAGTACTTC. This translates into CASRSGTGRDEQYF.

CDR3 nucleotide sequence: TGTGCCAGCAGGATGGGGGGACAGGGTTCCTACGAGCAGTACTTC. This translates into CASRMGGQGSYEQYF. This chain links TRBV6-5 with TRBJ2-7; 9 bases fit TRBD1. Trimming removed 6 bases from V and 1 base from J; junction bases left unmatched: 7. Germline assignment: CDR1 MNHEY and CDR2 SVGAGI. This CDR3 region has 15 residues.

The J gene is TRBJ1-1, the V gene TRBV7-2; D not certain. The CDR3 length is 14 residues. Trimming took 5 bases from V and 3 from J, leaving 13 bases between them. Germline V gene sequence: CDR1 SGHTA, CDR2 FQGNSA. CDR3 nucleotide sequence: TGTGCCAGCAGCCCCCAGGTGTCGCACACTGAAGCTTTCTTT. Residues: CASSPQVSHTEAFF.

The chain links TRBV18 to TRBJ2-1; D is unclear. CDR1 is KGHSH, CDR2 LQKENI, per germline. This CDR3 is built from 15 residues. V lost 2 bases and J 15 bases, leaving 23 bases between the germline ends. CDR3 sequence: CASSPSGSPVPPRFF. CDR3 in DNA: TGTGCCAGCTCACCATCGGGTAGCCCGGTCCCGCCCCGGTTCTTC.

This chain's CDR3 is CATSRDRGLGEQYF. CDR3 sequence (DNA): TGTGCCACCAGCAGAGATAGGGGATTGGGCGAGCAGTACTTC. The J gene is TRBJ2-7, the V gene TRBV15; the D gene is possibly TRBD1 (5 bases). Germline CDR1 LNHNV, CDR2 YYDKDF (reference sequence). The V end was cut by 0 bases, the J end by 6 bases, with 12 bases between. CDR3 length: 14 residues.

The genes are TRBV5-1 and TRBJ2-1; perhaps TRBD1 as D (6 bases). This CDR3 is 14 amino acids long. Germline V gene sequence: CDR1 SGHRS, CDR2 YFSETQ. Trimming shortened V by 4 bases and J by 4 bases, and 12 bases separated the two germline ends. This chain's CDR3 is CASSPGTQYNEQFF. The CDR3 coding sequence is TGCGCCAGCAGCCCCGGGACACAATACAATGAGCAGTTCTTC.

The chain joins TRBV7-2 to TRBJ1-2; D may be TRBD1 (5 bases). The V and J ends lost 5 bases and 7 bases respectively, with 17 bases between them. Germline V gene sequence: CDR1 SGHTA, CDR2 FQGNSA. CDR3 size: 14 residues. The CDR3 here is CASSPLATGAGYTF. In DNA, the CDR3 is TGTGCCAGCAGCCCCCTTGCCACAGGAGCTGGCTACACCTTC.

J is TRBJ2-2 and V is TRBV19; perhaps TRBD1 as D (6 bases). Per the germline V gene, CDR1 is LNHDA and CDR2 is SQIVND (reference sequence). The CDR3 runs to 15 residues. Trimming removed 6 bases at V and 2 bases at J, with 13 bases between. In DNA form, the CDR3 reads TGTGCCAGTAGAAATAGGGGGACCAACACCGGGGAGCTGTTTTTT. It yields the protein CASRNRGTNTGELFF.